A selection of T cell receptor beta chains follows, all from one sample in a study of cytomegalovirus exposure and HLA in healthy donors. This table comes from immunoSEQ multiplex PCR, and its TCRdb copy is limited to in-frame clones, with some not included. The table shows 55,000 to 75,000 clones, with approximately 95% occurring only once. The specimen sequenced was PBMCs. The source is a woman under 30 in good health and CMV-seronegative. Each CDR3 is given with its conserved first and last residue. D genes are given only for firm matches. Part of the rows lack a size; the others show once, few, many or a class for expanded clones.

TRBV28	TRBJ1-2	.	TRBD1	TGTGCCAGCAGCGACAGGGACTATGGCTACACCTTC	CASSDRDYGYTF
TRBV6-6	TRBJ2-7	.	TRBD1	TGTGCCAGCAGCCCCCCCCGGGACAGGGGATACGAGCAGTACTTC	CASSPPRDRGYEQYF
TRBV19	TRBJ1-2	.	.	TGTGCCAGTAGGGGGGCTCCGGTAGGGAACTATGGCTACACCTTC	CASRGAPVGNYGYTF
TRBV5-1	TRBJ1-1	.	.	TGCGCCAGCAGCTTGGTGGTGGGAGAGAAGGAAGCTTTCTTT	CASSLVVGEKEAFF
TRBV19	TRBJ2-1	.	TRBD1	TGTGCCAGTAGTAGGGACAGTCGTGGTCCTCTTCTCGAATACAATGAGCAGTTCTTC	CASSRDSRGPLLEYNEQFF
TRBV29-1	TRBJ1-2	.	.	TGCAGCGTAGAGACCGGGACCGCGGGGAACTTC	CSVETGTAGNF
TRBV21-1	TRBJ2-7	.	.	TGTGCCAGCAGCAAAGGGGCCCAGGTCGGCGAGCAGTACTTC	CASSKGAQVGEQYF
TRBV7-2	TRBJ1-2	.	TRBD1	TGTGCCAGCAGCTTAGTGGGGGGGGGACAGGCCTATGGCTACACCTTC	CASSLVGGGQAYGYTF
TRBV5-4	TRBJ1-2	.	TRBD1	TGCGCCAGCAGCCAAACTACAACAGGGGGCTATGGCTACACCTTC	CASSQTTTGGYGYTF
TRBV5-1	TRBJ2-7	.	TRBD1	TGCGCCAGCGGACAGGGATTCCCCTACTCCTACGAGCAGTACTTC	CASGQGFPYSYEQYF
TRBV5-4	TRBJ2-7	.	.	TGTGCCAGCAGCTCGGAAAATAGCGGCCGGTACGAGCAGTACTTC	CASSSENSGRYEQYF
TRBV25-1	TRBJ2-1	once	.	TGTGCCAGCAGCCCTGTTGGGGGGAGCTCCTACAATGAGCAGTTCTTC	CASSPVGGSSYNEQFF
TRBV11-3	TRBJ2-2	.	.	TGTGCCAGCAGCTTAGGGGGGGGCCTAATCGGGGAGCTGTTTTTT	CASSLGGGLIGELFF
TRBV28	TRBJ2-7	.	.	TGTGCCAGCAGTGGGGGCAGGGGAGGGTTGAGGGGGTACGAGCAGTACTTC	CASSGGRGGLRGYEQYF
TRBV5-6	TRBJ1-1	.	.	TGTGCCAGCAGCCCCCCAGAGGGAACGTACACTGAAGCTTTCTTT	CASSPPEGTYTEAFF
TRBV7-8	TRBJ1-1	.	.	TGTGCCAGCAGCTTATTCCCCGGACAGAACACTGAAGCTTTCTTT	CASSLFPGQNTEAFF
TRBV9	TRBJ2-7	once	.	TGTGCCAGCAGCGCAACGGCGGCCTCCTACGAGCAGTACTTC	CASSATAASYEQYF
TRBV7-9	TRBJ1-2	.	.	TGTGCCAGCAGCTTGGGGCCCAACTATGGCTACACCTTC	CASSLGPNYGYTF
TRBV11-2	TRBJ1-1	.	.	TGTGCCAGCCAGGATCAGGGGAACACTGAAGCTTTCTTT	CASQDQGNTEAFF
TRBV29-1	TRBJ1-1	.	.	TGCAGCGTTGAGGGGCAGCTGAACACTGAAGCTTTCTTT	CSVEGQLNTEAFF
TRBV27	TRBJ2-3	.	TRBD1	TGTGCCAGCAGGCAACAGGGGGTTAGGACAGATACGCAGTATTTT	CASRQQGVRTDTQYF
TRBV19	TRBJ1-5	.	.	TGTGCCAGCCGGAGAGACCGGGATCAGCCCCAGCATTTT	CASRRDRDQPQHF
TRBV7-2	TRBJ2-5	.	TRBD1	TGTGCCAGCAGCTTAACGGACAGGGGGAGGGGAGAGACCCAGTACTTC	CASSLTDRGRGETQYF
TRBV27	TRBJ2-5	.	.	TGTGCCAGCAAAATCCTGGGGCCCCAAGAGACCCAGTACTTC	CASKILGPQETQYF
TRBV7-3	TRBJ2-7	.	TRBD2	TGTGCCAGCAGCTTAACCCTAGCGGGGACCTACGAGCAGTACTTC	CASSLTLAGTYEQYF
TRBV6-6	TRBJ2-7	.	TRBD2	TGTGCCAGCAGTCCCCGCCAAGCGGGAGGCACCTACGAGCAGTACTTC	CASSPRQAGGTYEQYF
TRBV11-3	TRBJ2-1	.	.	TGTGCCAGCAGCTTAGCGGTCACCTCCTACAATGAGCAGTTCTTC	CASSLAVTSYNEQFF
TRBV9	TRBJ2-3	.	TRBD2	TGTGCCACCACGCGGGGGACCCACTCCACAGATACGCAGTATTTT	CATTRGTHSTDTQYF
TRBV7-9	TRBJ1-1	.	.	TGTGCCAGCAGCTTATCAGGGCGCACTGAAGCTTTCTTT	CASSLSGRTEAFF
TRBV5-1	TRBJ2-6	.	TRBD2	TGCGCCAGCAGACTAGCGGGAAGTGGGGCCAACGTCCTGACTTTC	CASRLAGSGANVLTF
TRBV13	TRBJ2-3	.	.	TGTGCCAGCAGCTCGTGGGGGGCTCGGGAGGCCCTTATACAACTCACAGATACGCAGTATTTT	CASSSWGAREALIQLTDTQYF
TRBV30	TRBJ2-7	.	TRBD2	TGTGCCTGGAGTTGGGGGGGCGAGCAGTACTTC	CAWSWGGEQYF